What follows is one T cell receptor beta chain and its context. Antigen specificity is unknown. It was CD45RO-negative cells, positively selected for CCR7, that made up naive CD8 cells, with terminally differentiated effector memory CD45RA+ cells excluded. This record comes from a study of shared clonotypes between healthy human individuals. Overall study results and limits: Among four donors, approximately 5.4% of naive CD4 clonotypes were found in common.

Trimming removed 11 bases from V and 8 bases from J; junction bases left unmatched: 7. The CDR3 is 13 amino acids. CDR1 is SGHTA, CDR2 FQGNSA, per germline. Each cell subset's genomic DNA was divided evenly among several immunoSEQ plates. Clones were sequenced by immunoSEQ multiplex PCR, and TCRdb holds only the in-frame ones, with some missing. The sample lists under 2,000,000 clones; just under 95% were seen once. The specimen sequenced was naive CD8+ T cells sorted from blood. This chain joins TRBV7-2 and TRBJ2-1, with 12 bases lining up with TRBD2. This TCR was recovered from a man younger than 30 in good health. Here the CDR3 reads CAQGLAGSHEQFF. CDR3 in DNA: TGTGCCCAAGGACTAGCGGGATCTCATGAGCAGTTCTTC.